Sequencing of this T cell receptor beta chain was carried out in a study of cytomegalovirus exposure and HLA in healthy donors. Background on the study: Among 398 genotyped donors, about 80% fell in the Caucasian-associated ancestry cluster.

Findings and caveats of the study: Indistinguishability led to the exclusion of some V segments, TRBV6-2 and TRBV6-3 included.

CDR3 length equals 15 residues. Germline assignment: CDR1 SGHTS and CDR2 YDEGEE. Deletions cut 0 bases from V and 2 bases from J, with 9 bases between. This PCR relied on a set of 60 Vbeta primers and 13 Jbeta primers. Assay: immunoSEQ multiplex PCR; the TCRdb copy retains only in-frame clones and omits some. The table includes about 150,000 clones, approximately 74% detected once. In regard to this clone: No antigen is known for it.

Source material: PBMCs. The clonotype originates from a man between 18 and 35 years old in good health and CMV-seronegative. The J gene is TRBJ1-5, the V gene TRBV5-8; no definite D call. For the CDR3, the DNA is TGTGCCAGCAGCTTGGTACGGCAGGGCAATCAGCCCCAGCATTTT. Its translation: CASSLVRQGNQPQHF. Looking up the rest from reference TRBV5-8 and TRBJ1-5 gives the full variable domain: EAGVTQSPTHLIKTRGQQATLRCSPISGHTSVYWYQQALGLGLQFLLWYDEGEERNRGNFPPRFSGRQFPNYSSELNVNALELEDSALYLCASSLVRQGNQPQHFGDGTRLSIL.